The rows below give T cell receptor beta chains drawn from one sample of a study of T cells in Graves' hyperthyroidism and ophthalmopathy. TCRdb passed the multiplex PCR reads through MiXCR, listing each CDR3 protein once. The sample holds 600,000 to 750,000 distinct CDR3 sequences, roughly a sixth seen once. Sequencing was performed on blood. These receptors all stem from a man aged 50 to 59 with Graves' hyperthyroidism. The CDR3 runs from the conserved cysteine through the conserved F or W. A D gene is named only where the DNA matches it firmly. Part of the rows lack a size; the others show once, few, many or a class for expanded clones.

clone size	D gene	V gene	J gene	CDR3 DNA	CDR3 protein
.	.	TRBV19	TRBJ2-7	TGTGCCAGTAGTATGCCCGGATTCTCCTACGAGCAGTACTTC	CASSMPGFSYEQYF
.	.	TRBV5-1	TRBJ2-7	TGCGCCAGCAGCTCGGAGGGTTCCCCCGAGCAGTACTTC	CASSSEGSPEQYF
many	TRBD2	TRBV10-2	TRBJ2-1	TGCGCCAGCAGTGACAGACTAGCGGGCAATGAGCAGTTCTTC	CASSDRLAGNEQFF
.	TRBD2	TRBV30	TRBJ2-2	TGTGCCTGGAGTGTAAGATTCGGACTAGCGGGAGGAATAGCCGGGGAGCTGTTTTTT	CAWSVRFGLAGGIAGELFF
.	TRBD2	TRBV20-1	TRBJ2-7	TGCAGTGCTAGAATCCCGGGAGGGCCCTATGAGCAGTACTTC	CSARIPGGPYEQYF
many	TRBD2	TRBV2	TRBJ2-1	TGTGCCAGCACCCCGGGACTAGCGGGAGAACATGAGCAGTTCTTC	CASTPGLAGEHEQFF
few	TRBD1	TRBV12-3/TRBV12-4	TRBJ2-7	TGTGCCAGCAGTTTAGGGGGACAGGGTACGAAGTACTTC	CASSLGGQGTKYF
many	TRBD2	TRBV10-3	TRBJ2-7	TGTGCATTCGGGACTAGCCGGTACGAGCAGTACTTC	CAFGTSRYEQYF
many	.	TRBV28	TRBJ2-7	TGTGCCAGCAGTCGATCTAGCGCTTCCTACGAGCAGTACTTC	CASSRSSASYEQYF
.	TRBD1	TRBV30	TRBJ1-1	TGTGCCTGGAGGAGGGGGCAGGGTGAAGCTTTCTTT	CAWRRGQGEAFF
many	.	TRBV20-1	TRBJ2-3	TGCAGTGCTAGAGATGGGGAACAAAGCACAGATACGCAGTATTTT	CSARDGEQSTDTQYF
few	.	TRBV19	TRBJ2-6	TGTGCCAGCAAATACTCTGGGGCCAACGTCCTGACTTTC	CASKYSGANVLTF
few	TRBD2	TRBV28	TRBJ2-1	TGTGCCAGCAGCTTAGGGACTAGCGGGAGAAGTGAGCAGTTCTTC	CASSLGTSGRSEQFF
many	TRBD2	TRBV30	TRBJ2-7	TGTGCCTGGAGTGTACGACTAGCGGAATCCTACGAGCAGTACTTC	CAWSVRLAESYEQYF
many	TRBD2	TRBV28	TRBJ2-5	TGTGCCAGCAGGACTCAATTAGCGGGAGCAGAGACCCAGTACTTC	CASRTQLAGAETQYF
many	.	TRBV20-1	TRBJ1-6	TGCAGTGCTAGACGGGGAAATTCACCCCTCCACTTT	CSARRGNSPLHF
many	TRBD1	TRBV2	TRBJ1-2	TGTGCCAGCAGAACAGGACAGGGGGCCGATGGCTACACCTTC	CASRTGQGADGYTF
.	.	TRBV18	TRBJ2-1	TGTGCCAGCTCTCATGGGAAGGGTGAGCAGTTCTTC	CASSHGKGEQFF
.	TRBD1	TRBV19	TRBJ2-2	TGTGCCAGTAGTCTCCCGGACAGGGGGCTGGTCGGGGAGCTGTTTTTT	CASSLPDRGLVGELFF
many	TRBD2	TRBV7-4	TRBJ2-1	TGTGCCAGCAGCTTAGTGGATAGCGGGTTCTATAATGAGCAGTTCTTC	CASSLVDSGFYNEQFF
many	TRBD2	TRBV2	TRBJ2-7	TGTGCCAGCAGTGTGCCTAGCGGGAAGTCCTACGAGCAGTACTTC	CASSVPSGKSYEQYF
many	.	TRBV11-2	TRBJ2-7	TGTGCCAGCAGCCCACCGAACTACGAGCAGTACTTC	CASSPPNYEQYF
.	TRBD1	TRBV3-1	TRBJ2-1	TGTGCCAGCAGCCAAGATCGGGCAGGGGGAACATACAATGAGCAGTTCTTC	CASSQDRAGGTYNEQFF
.	.	TRBV20-1	TRBJ2-7	TGCAGTGCTAGAGGCCCCGCGGGACCTGGTAGGGAGCAGTACTTC	CSARGPAGPGREQYF
many	.	TRBV7-9	TRBJ2-3	TGTGCCAGCAGCGCGGAGTTCGCAACAGATACGCAGTATTTT	CASSAEFATDTQYF
many	TRBD2	TRBV12-3/TRBV12-4	TRBJ2-1	TGTGCCAGCAGCCCTCGCGCAGCGGGAGCTCTTTACAATGAGCAGTTCTTC	CASSPRAAGALYNEQFF
many	.	TRBV3-1	TRBJ2-1	TGTGCCAGCAGCCAGGCGGTTGTCTACAATGAGCAGTTCTTC	CASSQAVVYNEQFF
many	TRBD2	TRBV29-1	TRBJ2-7	TGCAGCGTCAGCGGGAGGGGCGACGAGCAGTACTTC	CSVSGRGDEQYF
many	.	TRBV10-3	TRBJ2-2	TGTGCCATCACTACGACACCCGGACTGGGGAACACCGGGGAGCTGTTTTTT	CAITTTPGLGNTGELFF
once	TRBD1	TRBV6-1	TRBJ2-2	TGTGCCAGCAGATTCCGGGACAGTCCCACCGGGGAGCTGTTTTTT	CASRFRDSPTGELFF
many	.	TRBV18	TRBJ1-1	TGTGCCAGCTCACCAGGGTGGGTGAGCACTGAAGCTTTCTTT	CASSPGWVSTEAFF
many	TRBD2	TRBV7-9	TRBJ2-3	TGTGCCAGCAGCTCCCTCGAGGTAGCGGGAGAGTATAGGGCAGATACGCAGTATTTT	CASSSLEVAGEYRADTQYF
few	TRBD1	TRBV7-2	TRBJ2-4	TGTGCCAGCAGCCAACCCGGGACAGGGAACATTCAGTACTTC	CASSQPGTGNIQYF
once	.	TRBV27	TRBJ1-2	TGTGCCAGCACCCCATGGTATACTAACTATGGCTACACCTTC	CASTPWYTNYGYTF
.	TRBD1	TRBV11-1	TRBJ2-1	TGTGCCAGCAGCTTAGCCCGGACAGGGGACTACAATGAGCAGTTCTTC	CASSLARTGDYNEQFF
few	.	TRBV12-3/TRBV12-4	TRBJ2-5	TGTGCCAGCAGTTTATCGGGGTTGGAGACCCAGTACTTC	CASSLSGLETQYF
few	.	TRBV2	TRBJ1-4	TGTGCCAGCAGTGAACTCAGCAAGGAAGAAAAACTGTTTTTT	CASSELSKEEKLFF
few	.	TRBV9	TRBJ1-5	TGTGCCAGCAGCGTAGGGTTGGAGCGCAATCAGCCCCAGCATTTT	CASSVGLERNQPQHF
many	.	TRBV20-1	TRBJ1-5	TGCAGTGCTACCGTCGGGGGTAGCAATCAGCCCCAGCATTTT	CSATVGGSNQPQHF
.	.	TRBV19	TRBJ1-1	TGTGCCAGTAGTATGTCAGGAGGAGGGACGGAAGCTTTCTTT	CASSMSGGGTEAFF
few	.	TRBV6-5	TRBJ2-3	TGTGCCAGCAGTTACTCACCGGGAACGGGGACAGATACGCAGTATTTT	CASSYSPGTGTDTQYF
many	.	TRBV7-9	TRBJ2-7	TGTGCCAGCAGCTCCCTCAGGCTGGAAGCCTACGAGCAGTACTTC	CASSSLRLEAYEQYF